These T cell receptor beta chains were read from a single sample in a study of blood T cell repertoires in COVID-19. Generated by immunoSEQ multiplex PCR, the TCRdb table keeps only in-frame clones and is missing some. This sample has about 69,000 clones, with approximately 82% found just once. The sequenced sample was peripheral blood. The receptors here all came from a woman of 80 years or more with acute or convalescent COVID-19. Each CDR3 is given with its conserved first and last residue. For some rows the clone size is stated as once, few or many, or as a class when expanded; others skip it.

clone_size	j_call	v_call	cdr3_aa
-	TRBJ2-2	TRBV3-1/TRBV3-2	CASSQGQGTTGELFF
-	TRBJ1-1	TRBV5-4	CASSQMAGADTEAFF
-	TRBJ2-2	TRBV19	CASTQGQGGELFF
-	TRBJ2-5	TRBV30	CAWSNRNQETQYF
once	TRBJ1-1	TRBV5-5	CASSFYQGHNVNTEAFF
-	TRBJ2-5	TRBV5-6	CASSLTRDSQETQYF
-	TRBJ2-7	TRBV5-1	CASSWGQSGYEQYF
-	TRBJ2-1	TRBV2	CAGKTSGGANEQFF
once	TRBJ2-3	TRBV6-6	CASALSGVADTQYF
-	TRBJ1-1	TRBV30	CAWIWTSGVAFF
-	TRBJ2-4	TRBV30	CAWNVMGAGNIQYF
-	TRBJ2-7	TRBV5-1	CASSTVGQGNEQYF
once	TRBJ1-4	TRBV2	CASRLREVDEKLFF
-	TRBJ2-7	TRBV2	CASKWRGQVDVEQYF
few	TRBJ1-4	TRBV29-1	CSVRGGADEKLFF
once	TRBJ2-3	TRBV7-7	CASSFLAGDPTDTQYF
-	TRBJ2-1	TRBV19	CASSNLGTGLDEQFF
-	TRBJ2-5	TRBV5-1	CASRPRVGGETQYF
-	TRBJ1-6	TRBV5-5	CASSWNRGSPLHF
-	TRBJ2-1	TRBV11-2	CASSPSMGGGFEQFF
-	TRBJ2-2	TRBV6-5	CASSRERNTGELFF
-	TRBJ2-2	TRBV7-3	CASSLPGQGGTGELFF
once	TRBJ2-1	TRBV6-5	CASETYNEQFF
-	TRBJ1-1	TRBV19	CASRGGQGDTEAFF
-	TRBJ1-3	TRBV7-2	CASSLHRTAGNTIYF
-	TRBJ1-5	TRBV2	CASKRQGRQPQHF
-	TRBJ1-3	TRBV7-9	CASSLSSDRDSGNTIYF
-	TRBJ1-3	TRBV4-1	CASSQLTGPYSGNTIYF
-	TRBJ2-2	TRBV27	CASRSLDRINTGELFF
-	TRBJ1-5	TRBV5-6	CASSLFDLLGQPQHF
-	TRBJ1-6	TRBV2	CASSYWTAYNSPLHF
-	TRBJ1-5	TRBV5-3	CARSLGDMGVNQPQHF
-	TRBJ1-2	TRBV5-5	CASSLPNRQGGGYTF
-	TRBJ1-1	TRBV19	CATTAVFVNTEAFF
-	TRBJ1-4	TRBV5-1	CASSSRQGSNEKLFF
-	TRBJ2-2	TRBV3-1/TRBV3-2	CASSPLLAGDLSNTGELFF
-	TRBJ2-5	TRBV6-5	CASSYQYQETQYF
-	TRBJ2-5	TRBV12-3/TRBV12-4	CASSLGQQETQYF
-	TRBJ1-2	TRBV7-2	CASSRTGGIGYGYTF
few	TRBJ2-7	TRBV5-4	CASSLQGVSYEQYF
-	TRBJ2-7	TRBV9	CASSTRTGGDEQYF
once	TRBJ2-3	TRBV12-3/TRBV12-4	CASSPGTDTQYF
-	TRBJ1-1	TRBV6-5	CASSYSNRANTEAFF
-	TRBJ2-5	TRBV29-1	CSVDGGTGSETQYF
-	TRBJ1-2	TRBV2	CASTEGVFHGYTF
-	TRBJ1-4	TRBV7-9	CASSYQLEEKLFF
-	TRBJ2-3	TRBV4-2	CASSRLAARGTDTQYF
-	TRBJ1-1	TRBV6-5	CASTMGQHTEAFF
few	TRBJ2-2	TRBV11-2	CASSQGRSGELFF
-	TRBJ1-5	TRBV19	CASRQAPGGQPQHF
-	TRBJ1-2	TRBV9	CASSGRGQGVQLNYGYTF
-	TRBJ2-7	TRBV7-7	CASSPSGTGVGQYF
few	TRBJ1-6	TRBV5-6	CASSPGQIYNSPLHF